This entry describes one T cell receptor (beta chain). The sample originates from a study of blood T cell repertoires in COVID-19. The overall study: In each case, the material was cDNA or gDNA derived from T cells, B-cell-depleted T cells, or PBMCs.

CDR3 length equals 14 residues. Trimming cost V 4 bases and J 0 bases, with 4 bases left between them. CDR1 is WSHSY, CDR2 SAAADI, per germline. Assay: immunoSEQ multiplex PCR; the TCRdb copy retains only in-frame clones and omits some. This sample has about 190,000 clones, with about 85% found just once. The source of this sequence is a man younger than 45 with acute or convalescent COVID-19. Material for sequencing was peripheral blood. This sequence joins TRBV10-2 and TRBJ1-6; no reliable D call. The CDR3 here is CASSARSYNSPLHF. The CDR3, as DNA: TGCGCCAGCAGTGCGCGCTCCTATAATTCACCCCTCCACTTT.